Following are 11 T cell receptor beta chains from one sample sequenced in a study of T cells after yellow fever vaccination. TCRdb re-derived calls from the 5' RACE reads in MiXCR, one entry per CDR3 protein. The sample holds a few hundred thousand distinct CDR3 sequences; roughly 5.6% are singletons and the top ten take less than 3.5%. The sample in question was CD4+ T cells sorted from PBMCs, obtained on the day of the yellow fever booster vaccination. These receptors originate from a man aged 18 to 30 who received the YFV17D yellow fever vaccine.

This clonotype has more than one count but fewer than ten. V is TRBV20-1 and J is TRBJ2-2; D may be TRBD2 (5 bases). Germline V CDR1 and CDR2: DFQATT, SNEGSKA (reference sequence). The CDR3 is 14 residues long. V shed 3 bases and J shed 1 base, with 9 bases lying between them. The DNA of the CDR3 is TGCAGTGCTAGCCGAGGAGGGAACACCGGGGAGCTGTTTTTT. Translation: CSASRGGNTGELFF.

This clonotype appeared many times. This chain joins TRBV29-1 and TRBJ1-6; D is unresolved. The CDR3 length is 13 residues. Trimming took 4 bases from V and 7 from J, leaving 11 bases between them. Germline CDR1 and CDR2: SQVTM and ANQGSEA. This CDR3 reads CSVGLGRNSPLHF. The CDR3 nucleotides read TGCAGCGTTGGACTGGGGAGGAATTCACCCCTCCACTTT.

This clonotype has only a few counts. The rearrangement joins TRBV7-3 to TRBJ2-1, with 13 bases lining up with TRBD2. Germline V lookup: CDR1 SGHTA, CDR2 FQGTGA. Trimming at V came to 2 bases and at J to 6 bases, leaving 7 bases not matched to a gene. This CDR3 has 17 residues. CDR3 sequence (DNA): TGTGCCAGCAGCTTACGTGGGGGGACTAGCGGGGTCAATGAGCAGTTCTTC. Translated: CASSLRGGTSGVNEQFF.

There are many counts of this clonotype. This chain connects TRBV5-6 to TRBJ2-7; D might be TRBD1 (5 bases). Between the trimmed V and J ends, which lost 6 bases and 2 bases, there was a span of 9 bases. Per the germline V gene, CDR1 is SGHDT and CDR2 is YYEEEE. This CDR3 has 12 amino acids. The CDR3 sequence is CASNVDTYEQYV. Here the CDR3 DNA reads TGTGCCAGCAACGTGGACACCTACGAGCAGTACGTC.

At least ten counts were recorded for this clonotype. This chain uses TRBV28 with TRBJ2-5, with D unresolved. This CDR3 has 11 amino acids. Germline-derived CDR1 and CDR2 are MDHEN and SYDVKM. V lost 4 bases and J 3 bases, leaving 3 bases between the germline ends. In DNA, the CDR3 is TGTGCCAGCAGTTCCAAAGAGACCCAGTACTTC. This encodes CASSSKETQYF.

This sequence joins TRBV19 and TRBJ2-5, with 10 bases that match TRBD1. There are 18 residues in the CDR3. J lost 0 bases, V lost 4 bases, and 11 bases had no gene match. Germline V gives CDR1 LNHDA, CDR2 SQIVND (reference sequence). The CDR3 spells CASSTVFPGQGNQETQYF. For the CDR3, the DNA is TGTGCCAGTAGTACCGTTTTTCCGGGACAGGGGAACCAAGAGACCCAGTACTTC.

This clonotype was counted at least ten times. The J gene is TRBJ2-2, the V gene TRBV12-3 or TRBV12-4, with D perhaps matching TRBD2 (6 bases). This CDR3 is built from 14 residues. The V end was cut by 7 bases, the J end by 6 bases, with 15 bases between. The CDR3 sequence is CASTPSRRAGELFF. The CDR3 DNA follows: TGTGCCAGCACCCCGAGCAGGAGGGCCGGGGAGCTGTTTTTT.

This clonotype has only a few counts. The chain combines TRBV4-1 with TRBJ1-4, with D possibly being TRBD1 (5 bases). The V end was cut by 1 base, the J end by 8 bases, with 11 bases between. Germline assignment: CDR1 MGHRA and CDR2 YSYEKL. The CDR3 has 14 amino acids. The CDR3 loop is CASSQVPRVEKLFF. The CDR3 bases are TGCGCCAGCAGCCAAGTCCCCAGGGTAGAAAAACTGTTTTTT.

In its sample, this clonotype was seen many times. The rearrangement joins TRBV20-1 to TRBJ1-1; possible D gene TRBD1, 6 bases. The CDR3 loop spans 13 amino acids. Germline values: CDR1 DFQATT, CDR2 SNEGSKA (reference sequence). Trimming removed 4 bases at V and 7 bases at J, with 16 bases between. The CDR3 DNA sequence: TGCAGTGCTACCCGAGGTCGGGACATTGAAGCTTTCTTT. Its protein is CSATRGRDIEAFF.

This clonotype was recorded at least ten times. This sequence joins TRBV29-1 and TRBJ1-2, with TRBD1 as a possible D gene (5 bases). The CDR3 is 14 amino acids. V shed 6 bases and J shed 1 base, with 15 bases lying between them. In germline, CDR1 is SQVTM, CDR2 ANQGSEA. The CDR3 region has the DNA TGCAGCGTGTCTGCAGGGAGGAGTAACTATGGCTACACCTTC. This codes for CSVSAGRSNYGYTF. The variable domain in full, with the rest retrieved from reference TRBV29-1 and TRBJ1-2, is SAVISQKPSRDICQRGTSLTIQCQVDSQVTMMFWYRQQPGQSLTLIATANQGSEATYESGFVIDKFPISRPNLTFSTLTVSNMSPEDSSIYLCSVSAGRSNYGYTFGSGTRLTVV.

The rearrangement uses TRBV6-4 and TRBJ2-7, with TRBD1 as a possible D gene (5 bases). CDR1 is MRHNA and CDR2 is SNTAGT in the germline V gene. CDR3 size: 15 residues. The germline V and J ends were trimmed by 5 bases and 2 bases, with 16 bases remaining between them. CDR3 DNA sequence: TGTGCCAGCAGTCCTCGACAGATTTCGACCTACGAGCAGTACGTC. It translates to CASSPRQISTYEQYV.